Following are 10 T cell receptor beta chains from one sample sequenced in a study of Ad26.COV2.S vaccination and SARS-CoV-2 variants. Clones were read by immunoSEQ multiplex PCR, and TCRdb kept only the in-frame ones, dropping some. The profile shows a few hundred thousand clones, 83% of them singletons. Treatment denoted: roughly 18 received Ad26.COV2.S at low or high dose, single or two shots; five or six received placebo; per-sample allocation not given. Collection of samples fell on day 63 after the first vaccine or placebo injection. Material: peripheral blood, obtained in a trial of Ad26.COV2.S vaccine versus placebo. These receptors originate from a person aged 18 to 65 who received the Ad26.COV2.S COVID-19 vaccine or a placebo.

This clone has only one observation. DNA of the CDR3: TGTGCCAGTAGTATATTTGGCGGGCCCGAGGAGACCCAGTACTTC. Encoded protein: CASSIFGGPEETQYF. The gene calls are TRBV19 and TRBJ2-5; perhaps TRBD2 as D (5 bases). CDR1 and CDR2 from the germline V gene are LNHDA and SQIVND (reference sequence). V gave up 2 bases and J gave up 5 bases, with 15 bases separating them. CDR3 length: 15 residues.

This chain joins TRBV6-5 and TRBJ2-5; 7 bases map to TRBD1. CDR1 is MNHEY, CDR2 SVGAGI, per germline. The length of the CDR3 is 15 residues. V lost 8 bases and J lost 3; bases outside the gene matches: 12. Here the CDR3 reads CASYDREALKETQYF. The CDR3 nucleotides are TGTGCCAGCTATGACAGGGAAGCACTGAAAGAGACCCAGTACTTC.

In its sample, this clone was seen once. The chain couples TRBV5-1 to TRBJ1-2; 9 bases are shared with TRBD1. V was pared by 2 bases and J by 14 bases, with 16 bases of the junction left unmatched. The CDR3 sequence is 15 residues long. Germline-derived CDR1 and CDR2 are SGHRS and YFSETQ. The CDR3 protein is CASSLRTGEARGYTF. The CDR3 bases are TGCGCCAGCAGCTTAAGGACAGGGGAGGCGAGGGGGTATACCTTC.

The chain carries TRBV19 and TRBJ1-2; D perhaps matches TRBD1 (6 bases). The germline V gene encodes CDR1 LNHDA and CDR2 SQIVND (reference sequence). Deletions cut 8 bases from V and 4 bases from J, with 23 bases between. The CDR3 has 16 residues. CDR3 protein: CASGSLEGVIGYGYTF. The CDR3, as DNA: TGTGCCAGTGGATCCCTGGAGGGGGTTATTGGCTATGGCTACACCTTC.

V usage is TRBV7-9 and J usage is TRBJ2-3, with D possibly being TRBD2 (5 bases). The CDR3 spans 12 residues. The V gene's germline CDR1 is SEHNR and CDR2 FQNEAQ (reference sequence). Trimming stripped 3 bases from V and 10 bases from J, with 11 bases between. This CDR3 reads CASSFLERSQYF. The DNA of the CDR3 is TGTGCCAGCAGCTTTCTCGAGCGGTCGCAGTATTTT. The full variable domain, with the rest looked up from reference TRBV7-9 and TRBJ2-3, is DTGVSQNPRHKITKRGQNVTFRCDPISEHNRLYWYRQTLGQGPEFLTYFQNEAQLEKSRLLSDRFSAERPKGSFSTLEIQRTEQGDSAMYLCASSFLERSQYFGPGTRLTVL.

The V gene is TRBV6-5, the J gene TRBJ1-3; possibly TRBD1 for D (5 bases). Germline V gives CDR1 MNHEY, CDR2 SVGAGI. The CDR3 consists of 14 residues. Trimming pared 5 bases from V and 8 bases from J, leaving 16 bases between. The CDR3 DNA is TGTGCCAGCAGTCCGGACACCCGAGGGGACACCATATATTTT. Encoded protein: CASSPDTRGDTIYF.

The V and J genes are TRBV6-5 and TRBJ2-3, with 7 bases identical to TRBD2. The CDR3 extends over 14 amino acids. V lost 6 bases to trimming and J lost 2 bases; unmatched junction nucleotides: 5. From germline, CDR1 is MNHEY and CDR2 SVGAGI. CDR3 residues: CASRRSGATDTQYF. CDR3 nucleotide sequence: TGTGCCAGCAGAAGAAGCGGGGCCACAGATACGCAGTATTTT.

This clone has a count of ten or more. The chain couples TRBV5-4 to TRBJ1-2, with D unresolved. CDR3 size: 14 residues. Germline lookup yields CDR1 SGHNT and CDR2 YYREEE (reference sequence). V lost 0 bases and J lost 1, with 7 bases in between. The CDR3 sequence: CASSLDLINYGYTF. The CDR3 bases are TGTGCCAGCAGCTTGGATCTGATTAACTATGGCTACACCTTC.

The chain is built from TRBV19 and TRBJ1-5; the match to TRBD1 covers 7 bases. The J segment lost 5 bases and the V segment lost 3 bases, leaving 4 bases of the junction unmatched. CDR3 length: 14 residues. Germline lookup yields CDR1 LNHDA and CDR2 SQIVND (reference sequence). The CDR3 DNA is TGTGCCAGTAGTATGGGACAGCCTGATCAGCCCCAGCATTTT. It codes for CASSMGQPDQPQHF.

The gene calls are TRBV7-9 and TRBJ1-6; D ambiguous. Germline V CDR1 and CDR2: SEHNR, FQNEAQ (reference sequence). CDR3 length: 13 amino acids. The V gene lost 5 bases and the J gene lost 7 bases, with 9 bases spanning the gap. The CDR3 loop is CASSPGLNSPLHF. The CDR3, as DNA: TGTGCCAGCAGCCCCGGTCTAAATTCACCCCTCCACTTT.